What follows are 5 T cell receptor beta chains derived from one specimen sequenced in a study of blood T cell repertoires in COVID-19. Profiling relied on immunoSEQ multiplex PCR, and the TCRdb table lists in-frame clones only, not all of them. The sample has roughly 55,000 clones, about 93% seen once. The sequenced material came from peripheral blood. All receptors derive from a human donor with active COVID-19. The donor label of this sample is uncertain.

This clone was picked up one time. The V call is TRBV18, the J call TRBJ2-5; D gene unclear. The V end lost 0 bases, the J end lost 5 bases, and 4 bases lay between the germline ends. The germline V gene has CDR1 KGHSH and CDR2 LQKENI. This CDR3 spans 12 amino acids. DNA of the CDR3: TGTGCCAGCTCACCACCGTCGGAGACCCAGTACTTC. As protein: CASSPPSETQYF.

This chain links TRBV3-1 (or the pseudogene TRBV3-2) with TRBJ1-1; 9 bases are shared with TRBD1. The length of the CDR3 is 14 residues. Germline V gene data show CDR1 as LGHDT and CDR2 as YNNKEL (reference sequence). The junction had 7 bases not matched to a gene; V was cut back by 6 bases and J by 5 bases. For the CDR3, the DNA is TGTGCCAGCAGGCAGACAGGGGGAAGGACTGAAGCTTTCTTT. Translating gives CASRQTGGRTEAFF.

The chain carries TRBV27 and TRBJ2-1, with D maybe TRBD1 (5 bases). Germline V gives CDR1 MNHEY, CDR2 SMNVEV (reference sequence). V gave up 5 bases and J gave up 10 bases, with 15 bases separating them. The CDR3 extends over 13 amino acids. The chain's CDR3 is CASSLRQLQEQFF. The CDR3 nucleotides are TGTGCCAGCAGTCTAAGACAGCTACAAGAGCAGTTCTTC.

The chain joins TRBV6-5 to TRBJ1-2, with D possibly matching TRBD1 (5 bases). Trimming shortened V by 10 bases and J by 5 bases, and 14 bases separated the two germline ends. CDR1 and CDR2 from the germline V gene are MNHEY and SVGAGI. The CDR3 is made up of 12 amino acids. As DNA, the CDR3 is TGTGCCACTTCCCAGGGTTGGTATGGCTACACCTTC. It encodes CATSQGWYGYTF.

The chain joins TRBV4-1 to TRBJ1-2; TRBD1 matches at 7 bases. The junction had 5 bases not matched to a gene; V was cut back by 4 bases and J by 0 bases. The CDR3 covers 15 residues. Germline V gene lookup returns CDR1 MGHRA and CDR2 YSYEKL. Here the CDR3 DNA reads TGCGCCAGCAGCCGGCAGGGGGGTACTAACTATGGCTACACCTTC. Translated: CASSRQGGTNYGYTF.